The clone carrying this TCR beta chain showed up just once. The method was immunoSEQ multiplex PCR; TCRdb's version includes in-frame clones alone and lacks a portion of them. This table holds about 22,000 clones, about 89% found once. The record originates from a study of T cell changes during pregnancy in multiple sclerosis. Germline lookup yields CDR1 ENHRY and CDR2 SYGVKD. This CDR3 contains 17 residues. Unmatched junction bases numbered 17, after V lost 4 bases and J lost 7 bases. The sequence was obtained from a female donor in good health, enrolled as a control in a pregnancy study. V is TRBV10-3 and J is TRBJ2-7; 9 bases match TRBD1. This specimen was CD4+ T cells from peripheral blood mononuclear cells, taken after pregnancy. The CDR3 region is CAISGMTWTGETREQYF. Written as DNA, the CDR3 is TGTGCCATCAGTGGGATGACCTGGACAGGGGAGACGCGGGAGCAGTACTTC.